These T cell receptor beta chains were read from a single sample in a study of cytomegalovirus exposure and HLA in healthy donors. Clones were sequenced by immunoSEQ multiplex PCR, and TCRdb holds only the in-frame ones, with some missing. Of 95,000 to 100,000 clones in the sample, less than 9.5% were seen once. Sequenced material: PBMCs. The receptors originated from a man aged 50-59 years in good health and CMV-seropositive. Both conserved end residues are part of each CDR3. D genes are given only for firm matches. Expanded clones are given a class, and other clones once, few, many or no size at all.

d_call: .; v_call: TRBV29-1; clone_size: few; j_call: TRBJ1-1; cdr3_nt: TGCAGCGTTTTCCAAGGGAGTAACAGAGCTTTCTTT; cdr3_aa: CSVFQGSNRAFF
d_call: .; v_call: TRBV6-1; clone_size: few; j_call: TRBJ2-1; cdr3_nt: TGTGCCAGCAGTGAAGATGGCCCCAGGATTTACAATGAGCAGTTCTTC; cdr3_aa: CASSEDGPRIYNEQFF
d_call: TRBD2; v_call: TRBV5-1; clone_size: .; j_call: TRBJ2-1; cdr3_nt: TGCGCCAGCAGCTTGGGGGGCGGCGGGGGGGACAATGAGCAGTTCTTC; cdr3_aa: CASSLGGGGGDNEQFF
d_call: TRBD2; v_call: TRBV14; clone_size: few; j_call: TRBJ2-7; cdr3_nt: TGTGCCAGCAGCCCTAGACTAGCGGGAGCTACCTACGAGCAGTACTTC; cdr3_aa: CASSPRLAGATYEQYF
d_call: TRBD1; v_call: TRBV13; clone_size: .; j_call: TRBJ2-5; cdr3_nt: TGTGCCAGCAGCGCCTCCGGGACAGGGGAAGAGACCCAGTACTTC; cdr3_aa: CASSASGTGEETQYF
d_call: .; v_call: TRBV19; clone_size: .; j_call: TRBJ1-1; cdr3_nt: TGTGCCAGTAGTACCCTAGTCGGGGGGCGAGGGAACACTGAAGCTTTCTTT; cdr3_aa: CASSTLVGGRGNTEAFF
d_call: TRBD2; v_call: TRBV5-4; clone_size: .; j_call: TRBJ2-5; cdr3_nt: TGTGCCAGCAGCTTGGTACTAGCGGGAGGTGAGACCCAGTACTTC; cdr3_aa: CASSLVLAGGETQYF
d_call: TRBD1; v_call: TRBV4-2; clone_size: few; j_call: TRBJ1-4; cdr3_nt: TGTGCCAGCAGCCAAGATCCCAGGGGGCGTGAAAAACTGTTTTTT; cdr3_aa: CASSQDPRGREKLFF
d_call: TRBD2; v_call: TRBV5-1; clone_size: few; j_call: TRBJ2-7; cdr3_nt: TGCGCCAGCAGCTTGCAGGCTAGCGGAGACGAGCAGTACTTC; cdr3_aa: CASSLQASGDEQYF
d_call: TRBD2; v_call: TRBV7-2; clone_size: many; j_call: TRBJ2-2; cdr3_nt: TGTGCCAGCAGCTTAGGACTAGCGGCCACCGGGGAGCTGTTTTTT; cdr3_aa: CASSLGLAATGELFF
d_call: TRBD1; v_call: TRBV4-3; clone_size: .; j_call: TRBJ2-5; cdr3_nt: TGCGCCAGCAGCCCACGGGACAGGGGAGGAGAGACCCAGTACTTC; cdr3_aa: CASSPRDRGGETQYF
d_call: .; v_call: TRBV18; clone_size: few; j_call: TRBJ1-5; cdr3_nt: TGTGCCAGCTCCCCCACTTACCAGGGCGGGGATAGCAATCAGCCCCAGCATTTT; cdr3_aa: CASSPTYQGGDSNQPQHF
d_call: TRBD2; v_call: TRBV11-3; clone_size: many; j_call: TRBJ2-3; cdr3_nt: TGTGCCAGCAGCTCCGGGACTAGCGGGAGGACGAGCACAGATACGCAGTATTTT; cdr3_aa: CASSSGTSGRTSTDTQYF
d_call: .; v_call: TRBV5-1; clone_size: .; j_call: TRBJ2-7; cdr3_nt: TGCGCCAGCAGCATCGGACTAACCCAAACCTACGAGCAGTACTTC; cdr3_aa: CASSIGLTQTYEQYF
d_call: .; v_call: TRBV11-2; clone_size: few; j_call: TRBJ2-2; cdr3_nt: TGTGCCAGCAGCTCTACTCGGGGCACCGGGGAGCTGTTTTTT; cdr3_aa: CASSSTRGTGELFF
d_call: .; v_call: TRBV5-6; clone_size: many; j_call: TRBJ2-1; cdr3_nt: TGTGCCAGCAGCTTGGTAGCCACACCTGAGCAGTTCTTC; cdr3_aa: CASSLVATPEQFF
d_call: .; v_call: TRBV6-1; clone_size: few; j_call: TRBJ1-5; cdr3_nt: TGTGCCAGCAGTGCCGAGACAAGGCAGCCCCAGCATTTT; cdr3_aa: CASSAETRQPQHF
d_call: TRBD1; v_call: TRBV18; clone_size: .; j_call: TRBJ1-5; cdr3_nt: TGTGCCAGCTCTGGGACAGGGGGGAATCAGCCCCAGCATTTT; cdr3_aa: CASSGTGGNQPQHF
d_call: TRBD1; v_call: TRBV7-8; clone_size: .; j_call: TRBJ1-6; cdr3_nt: TGTGCCAGCAGCTTAGCCGGACAGGGGAATTCACCCCTCCACTTT; cdr3_aa: CASSLAGQGNSPLHF
d_call: .; v_call: TRBV2; clone_size: few; j_call: TRBJ2-3; cdr3_nt: TGTGCCAGCAGCCGGGTCCCAGATACGCAGTATTTT; cdr3_aa: CASSRVPDTQYF
d_call: .; v_call: TRBV29-1; clone_size: .; j_call: TRBJ2-7; cdr3_nt: TGCAGCGTTGGGGACACCCACGAGCAGTACTTC; cdr3_aa: CSVGDTHEQYF
d_call: .; v_call: TRBV5-1; clone_size: .; j_call: TRBJ2-7; cdr3_nt: TGCGCCAGCAGCCTGCAGACAGACCTCTACGAGCAGTACTTC; cdr3_aa: CASSLQTDLYEQYF
d_call: TRBD2; v_call: TRBV7-9; clone_size: .; j_call: TRBJ2-2; cdr3_nt: TGTGCCAGCAGCCTCGGGGAGGGCCCGACCGGGGAGCTGTTTTTT; cdr3_aa: CASSLGEGPTGELFF
d_call: TRBD2; v_call: TRBV7-2; clone_size: .; j_call: TRBJ2-2; cdr3_nt: TGTGCCAGCAGATATAGCGGGAGGGGGAACACCGGGGAGCTGTTTTTT; cdr3_aa: CASRYSGRGNTGELFF
d_call: TRBD1; v_call: TRBV7-2; clone_size: few; j_call: TRBJ2-7; cdr3_nt: TGTGCCAGCAGCTACCAAAGACAGGGCGAGAACGAGCAGTACTTC; cdr3_aa: CASSYQRQGENEQYF
d_call: TRBD1; v_call: TRBV23-1; clone_size: .; j_call: TRBJ1-5; cdr3_nt: TGCGCCAGCAGTCAATGGGGACAGTTCAGGTTGGAGCCCCAGCATTTT; cdr3_aa: CASSQWGQFRLEPQHF
d_call: .; v_call: TRBV19; clone_size: .; j_call: TRBJ2-1; cdr3_nt: TGTGCCAGTAACGTACGAGGCTCCTACAATGAGCAGTTCTTC; cdr3_aa: CASNVRGSYNEQFF
d_call: .; v_call: TRBV4-2; clone_size: .; j_call: TRBJ2-7; cdr3_nt: TGTGCCAGCAGCCAAGAGGAGAACCGCCTACAGTACTTC; cdr3_aa: CASSQEENRLQYF
d_call: .; v_call: TRBV15; clone_size: .; j_call: TRBJ2-1; cdr3_nt: TGTGCCACCAGCAGAGACTGGAGCTCCTACAATGAGCAGTTCTTC; cdr3_aa: CATSRDWSSYNEQFF
d_call: .; v_call: TRBV27; clone_size: .; j_call: TRBJ1-1; cdr3_nt: TGTGCCAGCAGCTCCTCAGCGGAGAACACTGAAGCTTTCTTT; cdr3_aa: CASSSSAENTEAFF
d_call: .; v_call: TRBV4-1; clone_size: few; j_call: TRBJ1-4; cdr3_nt: TGCGCCAGCAGCCAAGATTGGGCCCCTAGAGGAAAACTAGCAACTAATGAAAAACTGTTTTTT; cdr3_aa: CASSQDWAPRGKLATNEKLFF
d_call: .; v_call: TRBV30; clone_size: .; j_call: TRBJ2-3; cdr3_nt: TGTGCCTGGAGTGTACAAGGCGGATCAGATACGCAGTATTTT; cdr3_aa: CAWSVQGGSDTQYF
d_call: .; v_call: TRBV27; clone_size: .; j_call: TRBJ1-2; cdr3_nt: TGTGCCAGCAGTTTAAGTTCGGGCTATGGCTACACCTTC; cdr3_aa: CASSLSSGYGYTF
d_call: .; v_call: TRBV5-4; clone_size: few; j_call: TRBJ1-3; cdr3_nt: TGTGCCAGCAGCTTGGCGGGGGGCGCTGGAAACACCATATATTTT; cdr3_aa: CASSLAGGAGNTIYF
d_call: TRBD1; v_call: TRBV5-1; clone_size: few; j_call: TRBJ1-6; cdr3_nt: TGCGCCAGCAGCTCAGGGGGCTGGAATTCACCCCTCCACTTT; cdr3_aa: CASSSGGWNSPLHF
d_call: .; v_call: TRBV27; clone_size: few; j_call: TRBJ1-5; cdr3_nt: TGTGCCAGCAGTTATCAGGTGCCGGCCGGAGGCCAGCCCCAGCATTTT; cdr3_aa: CASSYQVPAGGQPQHF
d_call: .; v_call: TRBV11-2; clone_size: few; j_call: TRBJ2-2; cdr3_nt: TGTGCCAGCAGCTATCGGGTCGCGAACACCGGGGAGCTGTTTTTT; cdr3_aa: CASSYRVANTGELFF
d_call: .; v_call: TRBV10-3; clone_size: few; j_call: TRBJ2-6; cdr3_nt: TGTGCCATCAATACAGGCCGTGTTCCCCTCTCTGGGGCCAACGTCCTGACTTTC; cdr3_aa: CAINTGRVPLSGANVLTF
d_call: .; v_call: TRBV7-2; clone_size: few; j_call: TRBJ1-4; cdr3_nt: TGTGCCAGCAGCTTGAGCGGCCTACAGAGTGAAAAACTGTTTTTT; cdr3_aa: CASSLSGLQSEKLFF
d_call: .; v_call: TRBV5-1; clone_size: .; j_call: TRBJ2-3; cdr3_nt: TGCGCCAGCAGCTTGGCCTCTTCCACAGATACGCAGTATTTT; cdr3_aa: CASSLASSTDTQYF
d_call: TRBD2; v_call: TRBV7-2; clone_size: few; j_call: TRBJ2-7; cdr3_nt: TGTGCCAGCAGCCCGGCGACTAGCGGGTATTACTACGAGCAGTACTTC; cdr3_aa: CASSPATSGYYYEQYF
d_call: TRBD1; v_call: TRBV28; clone_size: few; j_call: TRBJ2-7; cdr3_nt: TGTGCCAGCAGTTTATCCGGGACAGGGACCTACGAGCAGTACTTC; cdr3_aa: CASSLSGTGTYEQYF
d_call: TRBD2; v_call: TRBV7-9; clone_size: .; j_call: TRBJ2-3; cdr3_nt: TGTGCCAGCAGCTCCTGGACTAGCGGGACGGCAGATACGCAGTATTTT; cdr3_aa: CASSSWTSGTADTQYF